The next 8 T cell receptor beta chains were all read from a single sample in a study of T-cell memory formation after mild COVID-19. TCRdb analysed the 5' RACE reads with MiXCR anew, one entry per CDR3 protein. The table has about 110,000 distinct CDR3 sequences, over 15% seen once; the top ten hold less than 6%. Sequencing was done on a sample of PBMCs or a T cell subset sorted from them (not recorded which). Receptor source: a man aged 18 to 30 who had mild COVID-19 (a few samples of this study predate the infection). Cell type and time point are not known.

The gene calls are TRBV12-3 or TRBV12-4 and TRBJ2-7, with D possibly TRBD2 on 6 matching bases. The CDR3 has 14 amino acids. The V end was cut by 4 bases, the J end by 4 bases, with 14 bases between. The CDR3 DNA follows: TGTGCCAGCAGTTCCTCCGGGACTCCTTACGAGCAGTACGTC. Translating gives CASSSSGTPYEQYV.

This clonotype was counted only a few times. This chain connects TRBV28 to TRBJ2-1; D remains unclear. V was clipped by 6 bases and J by 6 bases, with 12 bases between them. The CDR3 extends over 13 amino acids. CDR1 and CDR2 from the germline V gene are MDHEN and SYDVKM. The CDR3 DNA sequence: TGTGCCAGCAGGTTCCCGCTCAGCAATGAGCAGTTCTTC. It encodes CASRFPLSNEQFF. The entire variable domain, with the rest obtained from reference TRBV28 and TRBJ2-1, is as follows: DVKVTQSSRYLVKRTGEKVFLECVQDMDHENMFWYRQDPGLGLRLIYFSYDVKMKEKGDIPEGYSVSREKKERFSLILESASTNQTSMYLCASRFPLSNEQFFGPGTRLTVL.

In this sample, this clonotype turned up a few times. CDR3 sequence reads: CASSLGGSRVMNTEAFF. The CDR3, as DNA: TGTGCCAGCAGCTTAGGAGGCTCAAGAGTAATGAACACTGAAGCTTTCTTT. The rearrangement uses TRBV7-2 and TRBJ1-1; unclear D gene. The CDR3 totals 17 residues. Germline V gene lookup returns CDR1 SGHTA and CDR2 FQGNSA. V was clipped by 1 base and J by 0 bases, with 15 bases between them.

CDR3 bases: TGTGCCAGCAGCACAGATACGCAGTATTTT. Residues: CASSTDTQYF. The genes are TRBV7-9 and TRBJ2-3; D is undetermined. The ends were cut back, 5 bases at V and 3 bases at J, with 0 bases in the middle. CDR1 and CDR2 from the germline V gene are SEHNR and FQNEAQ (reference sequence). The CDR3 runs to 10 residues.

In this sample, this clonotype turned up a few times. The J gene is TRBJ2-3, the V gene TRBV4-2; TRBD2 agrees at 16 bases. J lost 3 bases, V lost 7 bases, and 10 bases had no gene match. Looked up from germline, CDR1 is LGHNA and CDR2 is YNFKEQ. The CDR3 extends over 18 amino acids. This chain's CDR3 is CASTDGTSGGDGTDTQYF. DNA for the CDR3: TGTGCCAGCACCGACGGGACTAGCGGGGGGGATGGGACAGATACGCAGTATTTT.

J is TRBJ1-1 and V is TRBV20-1, with unresolved D. V shed 0 bases and J shed 5 bases, with 13 bases lying between them. Per germline, CDR1 DFQATT and CDR2 SNEGSKA (reference sequence). CDR3 length equals 14 residues. The CDR3 DNA reads TGCAGTGCTAGAGATCCGGGCAGCCCGACTGAAGCTTTCTTT. This codes for CSARDPGSPTEAFF.

There are a few counts of this clonotype. The V and J genes are TRBV30 and TRBJ1-5, with TRBD1 identical over 7 bases. The CDR3 runs 15 residues. The V gene's germline CDR1 is GTSNPN and CDR2 SVGIG (reference sequence). After removal of 3 bases from V and 2 bases from J, the junction contained 7 bases not matched to a gene. The CDR3 protein is CAWSRGRGGNQPQHF. CDR3 bases: TGTGCCTGGAGCAGGGGGAGGGGAGGCAATCAGCCCCAGCATTTT. Drawing the rest from reference TRBV30 and TRBJ1-5, the complete variable domain is SQTIHQWPATLVQPVGSPLSLECTVEGTSNPNLYWYRQAAGRGLQLLFYSVGIGQISSEVPQNLSASRPQDRQFILSSKKLLLSDSGFYLCAWSRGRGGNQPQHFGDGTRLSIL.

V is TRBV20-1 and J is TRBJ2-1; the match to TRBD2 covers 14 bases. The V segment lost 6 bases and the J segment 5 bases; nucleotides outside the gene matches: 18. CDR1 is DFQATT and CDR2 is SNEGSKA in the germline V gene (reference sequence). This CDR3 is built from 19 residues. The CDR3 here is CSAYVTSGGARRLDNEQFF. In DNA, the CDR3 is TGCAGTGCCTATGTGACTAGCGGGGGGGCCCGTCGTTTGGACAATGAGCAGTTCTTC.